Reported below is one T cell receptor beta chain. The CDR3 spans 11 residues. V lost 5 bases to trimming and J lost 5 bases, with 6 bases between them. Germline loops: CDR1 MNHNY, CDR2 SVGAGI (reference sequence). This record belongs to a study of blood T cell repertoires in COVID-19. Looking at the study overall: Italy, Spain and the United States were the sources of the convalescent and acute COVID-19 samples. The cDNA or gDNA used as material had been derived from T cells, B-cell-depleted T cells, or PBMCs.

As handled by the study authors: From reference gene primer amplification, estimates of nucleated cell counts were derived. Here immunoSEQ multiplex PCR was the method, and the copy in TCRdb shows in-frame clones only, minus some. That table supplies the V and J calls and clone size; D and trimming were determined from the DNA. The data contain over 150,000 clones, approximately 80% of them singletons. The specimen was peripheral blood. The sequence came from a woman aged 60-75 years with acute or convalescent COVID-19. The rearrangement uses TRBV6-6 and TRBJ1-2; D remains unclear. Here the CDR3 reads CASSPFYGYTF. The CDR3 DNA follows: TGTGCCAGCAGTCCCTTTTATGGCTACACCTTC.